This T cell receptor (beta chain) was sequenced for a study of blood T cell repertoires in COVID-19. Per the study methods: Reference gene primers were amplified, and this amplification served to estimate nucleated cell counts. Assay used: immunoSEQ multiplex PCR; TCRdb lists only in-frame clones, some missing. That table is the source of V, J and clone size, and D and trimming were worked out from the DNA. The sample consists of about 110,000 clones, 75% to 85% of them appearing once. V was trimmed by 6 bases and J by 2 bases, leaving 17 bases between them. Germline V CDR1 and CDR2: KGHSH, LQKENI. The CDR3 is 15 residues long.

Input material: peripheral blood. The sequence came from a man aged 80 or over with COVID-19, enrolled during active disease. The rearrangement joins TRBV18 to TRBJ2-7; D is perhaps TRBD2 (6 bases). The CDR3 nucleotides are TGTGCCAGCTCGGCCGGGACTGAGTCTACCTACGAGCAGTACTTC. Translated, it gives CASSAGTESTYEQYF.